The rows below give T cell receptor beta chains drawn from one sample of a study of naive and memory T cell subsets. MiXCR was run by TCRdb on the 5' RACE reads, yielding one entry per CDR3 protein. The sample shows approximately 27,000 distinct CDR3 sequences, under 30% of them seen only once. The source is a female donor in good health. Each CDR3 is given with its conserved first and last residue. The order of the fields is J gene, V gene, clone size, CDR3 protein. The size of a clone is reported for some rows only, either as once, few or many, or as a class for expanded clones.

j_gene: TRBJ1-2
v_gene: TRBV7-9
abundance: many
CDR3aa: CASSRDGLGYGYTF

j_gene: TRBJ1-1
v_gene: TRBV20-1
abundance: .
CDR3aa: CSAKGTGDTEAFF

j_gene: TRBJ2-7
v_gene: TRBV5-1
abundance: once
CDR3aa: CASSSRDRVAYEQYF

j_gene: TRBJ2-2
v_gene: TRBV29-1
abundance: few
CDR3aa: CSASAVGPNTGELFF

j_gene: TRBJ2-1
v_gene: TRBV7-8
abundance: .
CDR3aa: CASSPRSGSYNEQFF

j_gene: TRBJ2-7
v_gene: TRBV5-1
abundance: many
CDR3aa: CASSLPTGGNEQYF

j_gene: TRBJ2-1
v_gene: TRBV20-1
abundance: .
CDR3aa: CSAKTSGSTEQFF

j_gene: TRBJ2-3
v_gene: TRBV20-1
abundance: .
CDR3aa: CSAGTSGRGGGTDTQYF

j_gene: TRBJ1-2
v_gene: TRBV10-3
abundance: few
CDR3aa: CATVGADRSYTF

j_gene: TRBJ2-1
v_gene: TRBV6-6
abundance: few
CDR3aa: CASSYDTKNEQFF

j_gene: TRBJ2-7
v_gene: TRBV6-6
abundance: .
CDR3aa: CASKVTGTTYEQYF

j_gene: TRBJ2-2
v_gene: TRBV5-1
abundance: medium-sized
CDR3aa: CASSFYPGQANTGELFF

j_gene: TRBJ1-1
v_gene: TRBV30
abundance: medium-sized
CDR3aa: CAWSRKVNTEAFF

j_gene: TRBJ2-2
v_gene: TRBV24-1
abundance: many
CDR3aa: CATSDGTNTGELFF

j_gene: TRBJ1-4
v_gene: TRBV29-1
abundance: few
CDR3aa: CSVQGANEKLFF

j_gene: TRBJ1-1
v_gene: TRBV29-1
abundance: .
CDR3aa: CSVSRVLDTEAFF

j_gene: TRBJ2-1
v_gene: TRBV7-7
abundance: few
CDR3aa: CASSVGLAGGNEQFF

j_gene: TRBJ1-5
v_gene: TRBV6-2/TRBV6-3
abundance: few
CDR3aa: CASSYSQGSNQPQHF

j_gene: TRBJ1-1
v_gene: TRBV6-5
abundance: few
CDR3aa: CASSHKRSEAFF

j_gene: TRBJ2-3
v_gene: TRBV29-1
abundance: .
CDR3aa: CSVVGAGTDTQYF

j_gene: TRBJ2-1
v_gene: TRBV20-1
abundance: many
CDR3aa: CSARGGDRVYNEQFF

j_gene: TRBJ2-1
v_gene: TRBV9
abundance: once
CDR3aa: CASSSLGPYNEQFF

j_gene: TRBJ2-6
v_gene: TRBV6-2/TRBV6-3
abundance: once
CDR3aa: CASSHDSGANVLTF

j_gene: TRBJ2-7
v_gene: TRBV6-1
abundance: .
CDR3aa: CASSNSPEQYF

j_gene: TRBJ2-1
v_gene: TRBV6-1
abundance: .
CDR3aa: CASSGYRVGEQFF

j_gene: TRBJ2-1
v_gene: TRBV7-2
abundance: .
CDR3aa: CASSLVAGVRNEQFF

j_gene: TRBJ2-3
v_gene: TRBV12-3/TRBV12-4
abundance: medium-sized
CDR3aa: CASSLVQPSTDTQYF

j_gene: TRBJ2-5
v_gene: TRBV7-9
abundance: .
CDR3aa: CASSRGRLSQETQYF

j_gene: TRBJ1-4
v_gene: TRBV4-2
abundance: many
CDR3aa: CASSQQTPGQGVEKLFF

j_gene: TRBJ2-1
v_gene: TRBV10-1
abundance: .
CDR3aa: CASSGTSASTYNEQFF

j_gene: TRBJ2-1
v_gene: TRBV5-1
abundance: .
CDR3aa: CASGGAGVSYNEQFF

j_gene: TRBJ2-5
v_gene: TRBV10-1
abundance: .
CDR3aa: CASSDGTSGRGETQYF

j_gene: TRBJ2-7
v_gene: TRBV29-1
abundance: few
CDR3aa: CSVEGGTEHGAYEQYF

j_gene: TRBJ2-2
v_gene: TRBV5-5
abundance: few
CDR3aa: CASSPGTSVRGGELFF

j_gene: TRBJ2-7
v_gene: TRBV7-2
abundance: once
CDR3aa: CASSLDSRAYEQYF

j_gene: TRBJ2-4
v_gene: TRBV6-5
abundance: .
CDR3aa: CASSPQATEDIQYF

j_gene: TRBJ1-2
v_gene: TRBV29-1
abundance: .
CDR3aa: CSARMGGGYTF

j_gene: TRBJ2-7
v_gene: TRBV29-1
abundance: few
CDR3aa: CSVEERTSPPYEQYF

j_gene: TRBJ2-7
v_gene: TRBV20-1
abundance: .
CDR3aa: CSARGDRLGVGEQYF

j_gene: TRBJ2-7
v_gene: TRBV20-1
abundance: many
CDR3aa: CSAKGGLGRAYEQYF

j_gene: TRBJ2-1
v_gene: TRBV4-2
abundance: medium-sized
CDR3aa: CASSQEGTQTYNEQFF